Reported below is one TCR beta chain. What it recognizes is unknown. Profiled with immunoSEQ multiplex PCR; TCRdb holds only in-frame clones, not every one. The sample includes 10,000 to 15,000 clones, roughly four fifths of them seen just once. This record comes from a study of T cell repertoires in ileal Crohn's disease. Background on the study: Operated complications were stricturing disease (approximately 61%) and penetrating disease (about 40%). Study-level results: All patients with clonality above 26.8% had endoscopic recurrence.

Germline V CDR1 and CDR2: KGHSH, LQKENI. The CDR3 contains 13 residues. Trimming cost V 5 bases and J 8 bases; bases outside gene matches: 6. Documented time point: neoterminal ileum biopsy at postoperative endoscopy, about 6 months after surgery. This receptor was identified in an adult with Crohn's disease. The rearrangement links TRBV18 to TRBJ2-1; 7 positions match TRBD1. The sequenced material came from ileal tissue. The CDR3 is CASSTTGIDEQFF. CDR3 nucleotides: TGTGCCAGCTCAACGACAGGGATAGATGAGCAGTTCTTC.